This T cell receptor (beta chain) is drawn from a study of T-cell memory formation after mild COVID-19. The overall study: TCR clusters mostly belonged to single donors.

MiXCR, run by TCRdb on the 5' RACE reads, gives a single entry per CDR3 protein. The sample has about 340,000 distinct CDR3 sequences, around a fifth seen once. Study-wide points: The CD4+ clones that contracted clustered mainly within CM and EM, and the CD8+ clones concentrated in EMRA. Clones that shrank (day 15 to 85) were balanced CD4/CD8, whereas later expanders leaned CD4+. Prior to infection, memory already included some responding clones, suggesting cross-reactive memory joined.

Ten or more counts support this clonotype. Its antigen is currently unknown. The sequenced sample consisted of PBMCs or a T cell subset sorted from them (not recorded which). This receptor was taken from a man between 18 and 35 years old who had mild COVID-19 (a few samples of this study predate the infection). Cell type and time point are not known.

The CDR3 DNA reads as TGCGCCAGCAGATCTGGGGCTCGGACTGAAGCTTTCTTT. Amino acid sequence: CASRSGARTEAFF. The V and J genes are TRBV5-1 and TRBJ1-1, with a possible D match to TRBD1 (5 bases). Germline lookup yields CDR1 SGHRS and CDR2 YFSETQ. The CDR3 runs 13 residues. Deletions cut 5 bases from V and 5 bases from J, with 13 bases between.